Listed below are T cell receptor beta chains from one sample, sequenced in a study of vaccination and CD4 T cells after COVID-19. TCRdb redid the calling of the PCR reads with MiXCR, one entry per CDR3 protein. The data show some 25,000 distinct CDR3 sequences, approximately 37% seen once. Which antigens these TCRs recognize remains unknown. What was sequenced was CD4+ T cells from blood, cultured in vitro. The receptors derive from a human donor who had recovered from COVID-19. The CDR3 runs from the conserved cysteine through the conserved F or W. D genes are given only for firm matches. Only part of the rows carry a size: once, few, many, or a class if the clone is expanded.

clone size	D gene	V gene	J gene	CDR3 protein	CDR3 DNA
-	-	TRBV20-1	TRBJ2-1	CSARDLSGWEYFTDNEQFF	TGCAGTGCTAGAGATCTATCCGGGTGGGAGTACTTCACCGACAATGAGCAGTTCTTC
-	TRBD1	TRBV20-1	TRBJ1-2	CSALRGPLYTF	TGCAGTGCGCTGAGGGGGCCACTCTACACCTTC
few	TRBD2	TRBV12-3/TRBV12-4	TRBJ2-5	CASSSGGQTQYF	TGTGCCAGCAGTTCGGGGGGACAGACCCAGTACTTC
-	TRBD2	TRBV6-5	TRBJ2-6	CASSFLGGSATPSSGANVLTF	TGTGCCAGCAGTTTCCTCGGGGGGTCGGCGACGCCGAGCTCTGGGGCCAACGTCCTGACTTTC
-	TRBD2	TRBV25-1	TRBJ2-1	CASSGNSRGASSGRANEQFF	TGTGCCAGCAGTGGCAATTCAAGAGGAGCATCTAGCGGGAGGGCTAATGAGCAGTTCTTC
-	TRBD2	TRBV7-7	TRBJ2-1	CASSLQRDVNEQFF	TGTGCTAGCAGCTTACAGCGGGATGTCAATGAGCAGTTCTTC
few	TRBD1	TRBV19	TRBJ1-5	CASSMGQGVNQPQHF	TGTGCCAGTAGCATGGGACAGGGCGTCAATCAGCCCCAGCATTTT
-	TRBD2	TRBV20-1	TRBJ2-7	CSAVTGTSINEQYF	TGCAGTGCCGTCACCGGGACTAGCATCAACGAGCAGTACTTC
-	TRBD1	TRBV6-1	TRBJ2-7	CASTRGPGGNEQYF	TGTGCCAGCACCCGGGGGCCAGGGGGCAACGAGCAGTACTTC
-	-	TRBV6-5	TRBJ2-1	CASSSNLASYNEQFF	TGTGCCAGCAGTTCTAACTTAGCTTCCTACAATGAGCAGTTCTTC
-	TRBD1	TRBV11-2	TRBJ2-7	CASSLDLDRAISLQYF	TGTGCCAGCAGCTTAGACCTAGACAGGGCCATAAGTCTCCAGTACTTC
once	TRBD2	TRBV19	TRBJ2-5	CASSITGTSGGSQETQYF	TGTGCCAGTAGTATTACCGGGACTAGCGGGGGAAGCCAAGAGACCCAGTACTTC
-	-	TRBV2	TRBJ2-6	CASTYGANVLTF	TGTGCCAGCACTTACGGGGCCAACGTCCTGACTTTC
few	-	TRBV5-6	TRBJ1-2	CASSLGDYGYTF	TGTGCCAGCAGCTTGGGGGACTATGGCTACACCTTC
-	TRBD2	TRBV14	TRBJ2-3	CASSQQRGSTDTQYF	TGTGCCAGCAGCCAACAGCGGGGAAGCACAGATACGCAGTATTTT
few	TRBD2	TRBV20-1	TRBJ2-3	CSAASGGFGTDTQYF	TGCAGTGCAGCTAGCGGGGGGTTCGGCACAGATACGCAGTATTTT
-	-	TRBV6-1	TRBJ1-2	CASSELETVGGYTF	TGTGCCAGCAGTGAACTAGAGACCGTGGGTGGCTACACCTTC
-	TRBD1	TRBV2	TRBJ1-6	CASRGQGSPYSPLHF	TGTGCCAGCAGGGGACAGGGGAGCCCTTATTCACCCCTCCACTTT
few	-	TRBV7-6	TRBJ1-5	CASSLNSNQPQHF	TGTGCCAGCAGCTTAAACAGCAATCAGCCCCAGCATTTT
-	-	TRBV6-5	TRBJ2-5	CASSYVPGHLQETQYF	TGTGCCAGCAGTTACGTTCCGGGACACCTACAAGAGACCCAGTACTTC
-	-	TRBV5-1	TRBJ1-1	CASSPGDRDTEAFF	TGCGCCAGCAGCCCCGGCGACAGAGACACTGAAGCTTTCTTT
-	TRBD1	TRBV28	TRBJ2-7	CASSFIRQGGSYEQYF	TGTGCCAGCAGTTTTATACGACAGGGTGGTTCCTACGAGCAGTACTTC
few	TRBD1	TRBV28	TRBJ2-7	CASIGTGLAYEQYF	TGTGCCAGCATAGGGACAGGGCTCGCCTACGAGCAGTACTTC
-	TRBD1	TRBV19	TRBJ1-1	CASSLRTGADEAFF	TGTGCCAGTAGTTTACGGACAGGGGCTGATGAAGCTTTCTTT
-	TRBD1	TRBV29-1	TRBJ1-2	CSVGDWRQGADGYTF	TGCAGCGTTGGCGATTGGCGACAGGGGGCGGACGGCTACACCTTC
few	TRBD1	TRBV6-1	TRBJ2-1	CASRPPSLGTGAPEQFF	TGTGCCAGCAGACCTCCTTCGCTGGGGACAGGAGCTCCTGAGCAGTTCTTC
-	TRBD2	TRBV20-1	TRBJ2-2	CSARTSGNTGELFF	TGCAGTGCGAGGACTAGCGGCAACACCGGGGAGCTGTTTTTT
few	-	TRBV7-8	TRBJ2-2	CASSPPGSPTGELFF	TGTGCCAGCAGCCCACCCGGAAGTCCCACCGGGGAGCTGTTTTTT
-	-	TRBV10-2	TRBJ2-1	CASSEGRDNEQFF	TGCGCCAGCAGTGAAGGCAGGGACAATGAGCAGTTCTTC
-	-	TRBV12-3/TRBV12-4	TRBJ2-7	CASSLDLPYEQYF	TGTGCCAGCAGTCTCGACCTACCCTACGAGCAGTACTTC
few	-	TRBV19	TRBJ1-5	CASSIMRAGDQPQHF	TGTGCCAGTAGTATAATGAGGGCAGGGGATCAGCCCCAGCATTTT
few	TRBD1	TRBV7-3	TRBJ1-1	CASSTDRGKEAFF	TGTGCCAGCAGCACTGACAGGGGTAAGGAAGCTTTCTTT
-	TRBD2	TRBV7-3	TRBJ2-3	CASSFLPSGGRADTQYF	TGTGCCAGCAGCTTTCTCCCTAGCGGGGGGAGAGCAGATACGCAGTATTTT
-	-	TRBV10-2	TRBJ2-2	CASTPGDTGELFF	TGCGCCAGCACGCCCGGGGACACCGGGGAGCTGTTTTTT
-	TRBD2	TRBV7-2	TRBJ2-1	CASGATLASNEQFF	TGTGCCAGCGGTGCCACACTAGCGTCTAATGAGCAGTTCTTC
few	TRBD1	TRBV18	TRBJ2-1	CASSRGTGSVQSSYNEQFF	TGTGCCAGCTCACGGGGGACAGGGTCAGTACAGAGCTCCTACAATGAGCAGTTCTTC
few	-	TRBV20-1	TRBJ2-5	CSARVRETQYF	TGCAGTGCTAGAGTTAGAGAGACCCAGTACTTC
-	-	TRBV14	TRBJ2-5	CASSQARGRQYF	TGTGCCAGCAGCCAAGCCCGAGGACGTCAGTACTTC
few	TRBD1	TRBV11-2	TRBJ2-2	CASSLDNRGSGELFF	TGTGCCAGCAGCCTCGACAACAGGGGATCCGGGGAGCTGTTTTTT
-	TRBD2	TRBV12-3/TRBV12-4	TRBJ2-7	CASSSTARGLAGVSYEQYF	TGTGCCAGCAGTTCAACCGCTCGGGGACTAGCGGGTGTCTCCTACGAGCAGTACTTC
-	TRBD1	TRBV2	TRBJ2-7	CASSVGRGTYEQYF	TGTGCCAGCAGTGTCGGCAGGGGGACCTACGAGCAGTACTTC
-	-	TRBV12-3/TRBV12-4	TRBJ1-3	CASRQRDLSGNTIYF	TGTGCCAGCAGACAAAGGGACCTCTCTGGAAACACCATATATTTT
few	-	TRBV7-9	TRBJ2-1	CASSLVGIEQFF	TGTGCCAGCAGCTTAGTGGGTATTGAGCAGTTCTTC
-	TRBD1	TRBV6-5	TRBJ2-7	CASSLWTGKIYEQYF	TGTGCCAGCAGTTTGTGGACAGGGAAAATCTACGAGCAGTACTTC
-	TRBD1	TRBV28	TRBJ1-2	CASSSERTGGYYRYGYTF	TGTGCCAGCAGTTCAGAGCGGACAGGGGGTTACTATCGGTATGGCTACACCTTC
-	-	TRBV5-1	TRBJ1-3	CASSRGQGSFTIYF	TGCGCCAGCAGCAGAGGGCAGGGGAGTTTCACCATATATTTT
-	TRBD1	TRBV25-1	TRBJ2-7	CASSEPRQGDYEQYF	TGTGCCAGCAGTGAGCCTAGACAGGGGGACTACGAGCAGTACTTC
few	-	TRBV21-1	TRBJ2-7	CASSNRGGTYEQYF	TGTGCCAGCAGCAACCGGGGGGGGACCTACGAGCAGTACTTC
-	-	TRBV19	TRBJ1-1	CASSFRVNTEAFF	TGTGCCAGTAGTTTCAGGGTGAACACTGAAGCTTTCTTT
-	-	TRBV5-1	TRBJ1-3	CASSLKLAQETTNSGNTIYF	TGCGCCAGCAGCTTGAAGTTAGCCCAGGAGACGACCAACTCTGGAAACACCATATATTTT
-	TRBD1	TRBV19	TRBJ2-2	CASNRDRGPGELFF	TGTGCCAGTAACAGGGACAGGGGTCCCGGGGAGCTGTTTTTT
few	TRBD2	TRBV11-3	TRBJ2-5	CASSPGGGRETQYF	TGTGCCAGCAGCCCGGGGGGTGGTCGAGAGACCCAGTACTTC
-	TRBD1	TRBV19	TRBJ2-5	CASSSRQGFGETQYF	TGTGCCAGTAGTTCCCGACAGGGGTTTGGGGAGACCCAGTACTTC